Here is one T cell receptor beta chain with its context. Measured with immunoSEQ multiplex PCR; TCRdb has only the in-frame clones, and not every one. The table shows about 95,000 clones, with 70% to 85% occurring only once. The sample belongs to a study of OX40 agonist ivuxolimab in advanced cancers. Study-level background: Patients with hepatocellular carcinoma, melanoma, renal cell or head and neck cancer made up the dose-escalation patients.

Looked up from germline, CDR1 is GTSNPN and CDR2 is SVGIG (reference sequence). The CDR3 spans 15 residues. V was clipped by 4 bases and J by 5 bases; unmatched bases: 6. This specimen was CD4+ or CD8+ T cells sorted from blood, taken in a trial of the OX40 agonist ivuxolimab. The clonotype comes from an adult with an advanced solid tumor such as melanoma, head and neck, liver or kidney cancer. V gene TRBV30 combines with J gene TRBJ1-5; 12 nucleotides agree with TRBD1. Here the CDR3 reads CAWTPGQGAYQPQHF. The CDR3 nucleotides read TGTGCCTGGACCCCGGGACAGGGGGCGTATCAGCCCCAGCATTTT.